These T cell receptor beta chains were read from a single sample in a study of prognosis after radiotherapy for stage I lung cancer. TCRdb reprocessed the multiplex PCR reads via MiXCR and lists one record per CDR3 protein. The sample gives 8,500 to 13,000 distinct CDR3 sequences, approximately 50% of which show up once; roughly 7.3% is in the top ten. The sample consisted of PBMCs, taken before or after stereotactic body radiation therapy (not recorded which). All receptors come from a donor aged 50 or older with non-small cell lung cancer. Each CDR3 is given with its conserved first and last residue. D genes are given only for firm matches. Size is stated for part of the rows, as once, few or many counts, or as a class when the clone is expanded.

v_gene: TRBV11-3
j_gene: TRBJ2-1
abundance: NA
d_gene: NA
CDR3aa: CASSLAYNEQFF
CDR3nt: TGTGCCAGCAGCCTAGCCTACAATGAGCAGTTCTTC

v_gene: TRBV10-3
j_gene: TRBJ2-7
abundance: medium-sized
d_gene: NA
CDR3aa: CAISETTGHSYEQYF
CDR3nt: TGTGCCATCAGTGAAACTACGGGACATTCCTACGAGCAGTACTTC

v_gene: TRBV6-1
j_gene: TRBJ1-2
abundance: medium-sized
d_gene: TRBD1
CDR3aa: CASSTRQGGYGYTF
CDR3nt: TGTGCCAGCTCAACCCGACAGGGTGGCTATGGCTACACCTTC

v_gene: TRBV5-1
j_gene: TRBJ2-1
abundance: medium-sized
d_gene: NA
CDR3aa: CASSFTPEQFF
CDR3nt: TGCGCCAGCAGCTTCACCCCCGAGCAGTTCTTC

v_gene: TRBV6-5
j_gene: TRBJ2-7
abundance: NA
d_gene: TRBD1
CDR3aa: CVSIYAGTGPAYEQYF
CDR3nt: TGTGTCAGCATTTACGCCGGGACAGGGCCCGCCTACGAGCAGTACTTC

v_gene: TRBV6-2/TRBV6-3
j_gene: TRBJ2-2
abundance: NA
d_gene: TRBD1
CDR3aa: CASSYVQGVANTGELFF
CDR3nt: TGTGCCAGCAGTTACGTTCAGGGGGTCGCGAACACCGGGGAGCTGTTTTTT

v_gene: TRBV7-9
j_gene: TRBJ2-1
abundance: once
d_gene: NA
CDR3aa: CASSSDYYEQFF
CDR3nt: TGTGCCAGCAGCTCGGACTATTATGAGCAGTTCTTC

v_gene: TRBV2
j_gene: TRBJ1-2
abundance: medium-sized
d_gene: NA
CDR3aa: CANSQTGYGYTF
CDR3nt: TGTGCCAACAGCCAAACTGGCTATGGCTACACCTTC

v_gene: TRBV6-5
j_gene: TRBJ2-7
abundance: NA
d_gene: NA
CDR3aa: CASSYLVRDEQNF
CDR3nt: TGTGCCAGCAGTTACCTCGTACGGGACGAGCAGAACTTC

v_gene: TRBV27
j_gene: TRBJ2-1
abundance: medium-sized
d_gene: NA
CDR3aa: CASGPITGTSKNEQFF
CDR3nt: TGTGCCAGCGGACCTATTACAGGGACTTCTAAGAATGAGCAGTTCTTC

v_gene: TRBV20-1
j_gene: TRBJ1-5
abundance: medium-sized
d_gene: TRBD1
CDR3aa: CSAREIQGIGQPQHF
CDR3nt: TGCAGTGCTAGAGAAATACAGGGGATTGGGCAGCCCCAGCATTTT

v_gene: TRBV28
j_gene: TRBJ1-3
abundance: NA
d_gene: NA
CDR3aa: CASYQGYGNTIYF
CDR3nt: TGTGCCAGTTATCAGGGTTATGGAAACACCATATATTTT

v_gene: TRBV20-1
j_gene: TRBJ2-1
abundance: many
d_gene: TRBD2
CDR3aa: CSAPKLAAYNERFF
CDR3nt: TGCAGTGCTCCAAAACTAGCGGCTTACAATGAGCGGTTCTTC

v_gene: TRBV5-1
j_gene: TRBJ2-2
abundance: NA
d_gene: NA
CDR3aa: CASSPRSDSGELFF
CDR3nt: TGCGCCAGCAGCCCCCGGTCGGATTCCGGGGAGCTGTTTTTT

v_gene: TRBV6-9
j_gene: TRBJ1-3
abundance: medium-sized
d_gene: TRBD1
CDR3aa: CASSSVTGGWNTIYF
CDR3nt: TGTGCCAGCAGTTCCGTCACAGGGGGTTGGAACACCATATATTTT

v_gene: TRBV7-2
j_gene: TRBJ2-2
abundance: NA
d_gene: TRBD2
CDR3aa: CASSLRLVAGGPSTGELFF
CDR3nt: TGTGCCAGCAGCTTGCGGTTGGTAGCGGGGGGGCCGAGCACCGGGGAACTGTTTTTT

v_gene: TRBV29-1
j_gene: TRBJ2-7
abundance: medium-sized
d_gene: TRBD2
CDR3aa: CSVAKTSGRGEQYF
CDR3nt: TGCAGCGTTGCGAAGACTAGCGGGAGGGGGGAGCAGTACTTC